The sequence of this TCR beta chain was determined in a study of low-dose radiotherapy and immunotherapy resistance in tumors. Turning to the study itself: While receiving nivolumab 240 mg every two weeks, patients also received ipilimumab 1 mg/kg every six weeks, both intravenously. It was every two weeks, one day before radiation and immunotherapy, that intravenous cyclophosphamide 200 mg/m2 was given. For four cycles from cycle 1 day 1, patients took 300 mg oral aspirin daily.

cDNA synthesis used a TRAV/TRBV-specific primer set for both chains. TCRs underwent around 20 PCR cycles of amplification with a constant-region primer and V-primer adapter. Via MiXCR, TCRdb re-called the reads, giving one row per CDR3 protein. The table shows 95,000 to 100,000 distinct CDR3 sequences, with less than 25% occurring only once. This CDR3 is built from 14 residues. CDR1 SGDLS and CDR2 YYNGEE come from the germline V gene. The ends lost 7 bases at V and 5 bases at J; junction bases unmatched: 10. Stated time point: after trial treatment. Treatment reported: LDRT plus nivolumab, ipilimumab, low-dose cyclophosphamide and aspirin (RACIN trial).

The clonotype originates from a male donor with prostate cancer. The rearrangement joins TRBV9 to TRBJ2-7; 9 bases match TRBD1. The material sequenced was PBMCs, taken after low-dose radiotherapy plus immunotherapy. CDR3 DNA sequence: TGTGCCAGCGGTCGTGGACAGGGGTTCCACGAGCAGTACTTC. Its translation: CASGRGQGFHEQYF.